This note documents a single T cell receptor (beta chain) sequence. Its antigen is currently not known. Qualities for individual bases were not recorded, and no much larger clone is one base off. The sample's treatment or condition, from its label and the paper: in vitro stimulation with specific CMV peptide epitopes to enrich CMV-specific T cells. TCRdb records Illumina HiSeq 1500 as the sequencer. TCRdb trimmed the raw reads at Q25, called clones with MiXCR and kept productive beta chains. Entries are consolidated by CDR3 protein sequence, retaining the most common genes and DNA. This sample has about 470,000 distinct CDR3 sequences in its table, and 42% of those were observed once. In total, the top ten clones hold roughly two fifths of the sample. These data belong to a study of T cell repertoires in cytomegalovirus infection (dated by TCRdb to between 2018 and 2021). General notes on the study: The peptide stimulations were aimed at well-studied HLA-B-restricted epitopes as well as recently identified HLA-C-restricted CMV epitopes, whose presentation resists viral immunomodulation. Donor HLA type was relevant to the analysis, as public TCR beta signatures indicated carriage of CMV infection together with the matching HLA type.

Paper-wide results and their limitations: Carriers of CMV infection plus the relevant HLA type were discriminated by the cumulative frequency of public TCR beta family members in the study cohort and in an independent roughly 340-donor cohort. In the ex vivo response, HLA-C-restricted CMV-specific TCR beta clonotypes were dominant, and in two of eight donors the single most frequent clonotype came from this HLA-C-restricted group.

The junction carries 15 bases between V and J, which are trimmed by 1 base and 4 bases respectively. Including the terminal cysteine and phenylalanine, the CDR3 comprises 16 residues. Only the CDR3 region is kept as DNA, spanning 48 bases read in frame from base 1. The source is a human donor in good health (CMV status not recorded). Some clones in this sample may be carry-over from other donors' samples. The source material was cultured PBMCs, sampled from culture after CMV antigen stimulation. The chain employs TRBV23-1 and TRBJ2-3, with no confidently assigned D gene. TRBV23-1 falls under the ORF class, with uncertain function. The CDR3 reads as follows: CASSQFVPETADTQYF. The bases are TGCGCCAGCAGTCAATTCGTACCCGAAACGGCAGATACGCAGTATTTT.